This TCR beta chain is from a study of cytomegalovirus exposure and HLA in healthy donors. In the study overall: Caucasian-associated ancestry cluster membership applied to around 76% of several hundred genotyped donors.

The germline CDR1 and CDR2 sequences are MNHNY and SVGAGI (reference sequence). The CDR3 consists of 15 residues. V lost 5 bases to trimming and J lost 5 bases; unmatched junction nucleotides: 7. Findings and caveats of the study: In a later analysis, compared with equally common non-associated chains, HLA-associated beta chains were more expanded.

This cohort consisted of healthy bone marrow donors. This clone appeared once. Antigen unknown. The PCR made use of 60 Vbeta and 13 Jbeta primers. Assay: immunoSEQ multiplex PCR; the TCRdb copy retains only in-frame clones and omits some. The sample has about 220,000 clones; over 80% are singletons. The source material was PBMCs. The chain has TRBV6-6 and TRBJ2-3; 10 nucleotides line up with TRBD1. The sequence was obtained from a woman aged 40 to 50 in good health and CMV-seropositive. CDR3 sequence reads: CASSPGTGELDTQYF. CDR3 nucleotide sequence: TGTGCCAGCAGTCCCGGGACAGGGGAACTAGATACGCAGTATTTT.